The 23 T cell receptor beta chains reported below all come from one sample, sequenced in a study of blood T cell repertoires in COVID-19. Sequencing was performed with immunoSEQ multiplex PCR; in TCRdb, only in-frame clones are kept and a portion is missing. The sample comprises a few hundred thousand clones, about 88% of which are singletons, and 0.99% rests with the top ten. Sequenced input: peripheral blood. The source of these receptors is a woman aged 40 to 55 who had recovered from COVID-19.

The V gene is TRBV3-1 (or the pseudogene TRBV3-2), the J gene TRBJ1-2, with D maybe TRBD1 (5 bases). CDR1 is LGHDT, CDR2 YNNKEL, per germline (reference sequence). With 2 bases removed from V and 1 base from J, the gap between germline ends came to 8 bases. The CDR3 sequence is 14 residues long. CDR3 in amino acids: CASSQWGSNYGYTF. CDR3 nucleotides: TGTGCCAGCAGCCAATGGGGCAGTAACTATGGCTACACCTTC.

The chain has TRBV6-2 or TRBV6-3 and TRBJ2-7, with unresolved D. Deletions cut 2 bases from V and 0 bases from J, with 5 bases between. The CDR3 extends over 13 amino acids. Germline-derived CDR1 and CDR2 are MNHEY and SVGEGT. The CDR3 loop is CASSYRSSYEQYV. DNA of the CDR3: TGTGCCAGCAGTTACCGGAGCTCCTACGAGCAGTACGTC.

With regard to this clone: This CDR3 is also generated by other DNA sequences in the sample. The chain uses TRBV7-3 and TRBJ2-1, with TRBD2 matching 8 bases. The CDR3 has 15 residues. With 4 bases clipped from V and 2 bases from J, the junction kept 4 bases outside the gene matches. Germline V CDR1 and CDR2: SGHTA, FQGTGA. CDR3 residues: CASSSGLAAYNEQFF. CDR3 DNA: TGTGCCAGCAGCTCCGGACTAGCCGCCTACAATGAGCAGTTCTTC.

V and J are TRBV19 and TRBJ1-5, with 9 nucleotides matching TRBD1. Losses at the gene ends were 6 bases for V and 6 bases for J; bases not matched to a gene: 9. The CDR3 covers 15 residues. Germline assignment: CDR1 LNHDA and CDR2 SQIVND (reference sequence). The DNA for the CDR3 is TGTGCCAGTAGAACGGGACAGGGAGTGGGTCAGCCCCAGCATTTT. Translation gives CASRTGQGVGQPQHF.

The table lists this clone with a few counts. The rearrangement links TRBV7-2 to TRBJ2-5; TRBD2 matches at 7 bases. Germline CDR1 is SGHTA and CDR2 is FQGNSA. CDR3 length: 13 amino acids. Trimming cost V 5 bases and J 8 bases; bases outside gene matches: 8. DNA for the CDR3: TGTGCCAGCAGCCCGGGACTATACGCAACCCAGTACTTC. It specifies CASSPGLYATQYF.

V and J are TRBV3-1 (or the pseudogene TRBV3-2) and TRBJ2-2; D is uncertain. Deletions cut 1 base from V and 6 bases from J, with 6 bases between. Germline CDR1 reads LGHDT; CDR2 reads YNNKEL (reference sequence). CDR3 size: 13 residues. CDR3 bases: TGTGCCAGCAGCCAAGCCCGTGCCGGGGAGCTGTTTTTT. Translated, it gives CASSQARAGELFF.

The V call is TRBV21-1, the J call TRBJ1-5; TRBD1 is taken as the D call from the table, unchecked against the DNA. TRBV21-1 is shown as a pseudogene. The CDR3 has 12 residues. CDR3 protein: CAEQGQGLAQHF. In DNA, the CDR3 is TGTGCCGAGCAGGGACAGGGTTTGGCCCAGCATTTT.

V is TRBV4-3 and J is TRBJ1-1; TRBD1 might be the D (5 bases). The CDR3 covers 14 residues. Germline CDR1 and CDR2: LGHNA and YSLEER. V was trimmed by 4 bases and J by 8 bases, leaving 17 bases between them. CDR3 in amino acids: CASSRQTVGYEAFF. As DNA, the CDR3 is TGCGCCAGCAGCCGACAGACAGTGGGGTACGAAGCTTTCTTT.

This rearrangement joins TRBV27 to TRBJ1-4; D gene unclear. Trimming took off 8 bases at V and 2 bases at J, with 12 bases between the two ends. Germline CDR1 MNHEY, CDR2 SMNVEV (reference sequence). The CDR3 covers 14 residues. The CDR3 coding sequence is TGTGCCAGCCGATGCCTCGGGACTAATGAAAAACTGTTTTTT. Encoded protein: CASRCLGTNEKLFF.

This sequence joins TRBV2 and TRBJ2-7; perhaps TRBD2 as D (6 bases). This CDR3 is 12 amino acids long. Germline CDR1 and CDR2: SNHLY and FYNNEI. V was trimmed by 6 bases and J by 7 bases, leaving 13 bases between them. The CDR3 loop reads CASSRDRGEQYF. The CDR3, as DNA: TGTGCCAGCAGCCGGGACCGGGGGGAGCAGTACTTC.

The rearrangement links TRBV9 to TRBJ1-6, with a possible D match to TRBD1 (5 bases). Trimming removed 0 bases at V and 13 bases at J, with 14 bases between. The CDR3 consists of 14 residues. Germline V gene lookup returns CDR1 SGDLS and CDR2 YYNGEE. CDR3 protein: CASSVARVGRPLHF. The CDR3 DNA reads as TGTGCCAGCAGCGTAGCCAGGGTAGGTCGTCCCCTCCACTTT.

This clone was picked up a small number of times. The rearrangement joins TRBV5-4 to TRBJ2-2; the D gene is possibly TRBD1 (5 bases). Trimming pared 3 bases from V and 4 bases from J, leaving 10 bases between. The germline V gene encodes CDR1 SGHNT and CDR2 YYREEE (reference sequence). The CDR3 has 14 amino acids. The CDR3 region is CASSSDTATGELFF. In DNA form, the CDR3 reads TGTGCCAGCAGCTCGGACACCGCCACCGGGGAGCTGTTTTTT.

V and J are TRBV29-1 and TRBJ1-5, with 7 bases fitting TRBD1. Germline trimming cut 7 bases from V and 7 bases from J; bases unmatched to any gene: 10. Germline V lookup: CDR1 SQVTM, CDR2 ANQGSEA. The CDR3 has 13 amino acids. In DNA, the CDR3 is TGCAGCGGAAGTACAGGGGTAGGGCAGCCCCAGCATTTT. This translates into CSGSTGVGQPQHF.

The chain joins TRBV29-1 to TRBJ1-2, with D possibly TRBD1 on 6 matching bases. V lost 4 bases and J lost 5, with 20 bases in between. CDR3 size: 15 residues. Germline V gene lookup returns CDR1 SQVTM and CDR2 ANQGSEA. CDR3 bases: TGCAGCGTTGGGGAACGGGGCAGGGGAGGGTATGGCTACACCTTC. Its protein is CSVGERGRGGYGYTF.

The chain combines TRBV3-1 (or the pseudogene TRBV3-2) with TRBJ2-1; D might be TRBD2 (5 bases). Germline CDR1 is LGHDT and CDR2 is YNNKEL (reference sequence). The V gene lost 8 bases and the J gene lost 0 bases, with 11 bases spanning the gap. The CDR3 is made up of 14 amino acids. CDR3 coding DNA: TGTGCCAGCGACAACCGGGGCTCCTACAATGAGCAGTTCTTC. Translation: CASDNRGSYNEQFF.

This clone came up once. The DNA for the CDR3 is TGTGCCAGCAGCCAAGGGGGCAGGGGGCTTTGGAACACCGGGGAGCTGTTTTTT. Residues: CASSQGGRGLWNTGELFF. The chain recombines TRBV14 with TRBJ2-2, with 8 bases that match TRBD1. The V and J ends lost 1 base and 1 base, in that order; junction bases with no gene match: 8. This CDR3 is built from 18 residues. Per germline, CDR1 SGHDN and CDR2 FVKESK.

This chain uses TRBV4-2 with TRBJ1-3, with 7 bases identical to TRBD1. Germline values: CDR1 LGHNA, CDR2 YNFKEQ. The trim removed 2 bases at V and 4 bases at J, leaving 2 bases unmatched. The CDR3 spans 14 residues. CDR3 region: CASSQTGVGNTIYF. CDR3 DNA: TGTGCCAGCAGCCAAACAGGGGTCGGAAACACCATATATTTT.

The V gene is TRBV30, the J gene TRBJ2-1; possible D gene TRBD2, 7 bases. V lost 8 bases and J lost 0, with 20 bases in between. Germline V lookup: CDR1 GTSNPN, CDR2 SVGIG (reference sequence). The CDR3 covers 16 residues. The CDR3 reads CALHGGGHSSYNEQFF. As DNA, the CDR3 is TGTGCCCTGCACGGCGGGGGCCACAGCTCCTACAATGAGCAGTTCTTC.

This chain links TRBV7-2 with TRBJ2-7; D is possibly TRBD1 (6 bases). The germline CDR1 and CDR2 sequences are SGHTA and FQGNSA. This CDR3 is 14 amino acids long. The V end was cut by 1 base, the J end by 5 bases, with 12 bases between. In nucleotides, the CDR3 is TGTGCCAGCAGCTTAGGGTGGGGGCTCCACGAGCAGTACTTC. It yields the protein CASSLGWGLHEQYF.

This rearrangement joins TRBV27 to TRBJ2-1, with 7 nucleotides matching TRBD1. The CDR3 runs 17 residues. The junction had 9 bases not matched to a gene; V was cut back by 2 bases and J by 2 bases. Germline assignment: CDR1 MNHEY and CDR2 SMNVEV (reference sequence). CDR3 nucleotides: TGTGCCAGCAGTTTACCCGATCGGACAGGTACCTACAATGAGCAGTTCTTC. Protein: CASSLPDRTGTYNEQFF.

The rearrangement links TRBV11-3 to TRBJ1-2, with D possibly TRBD1 on 5 matching bases. Trimming left V 5 bases short and J 5 bases short, with 18 bases between. Germline lookup yields CDR1 SGHNT and CDR2 YENEEA. The CDR3 is made up of 15 amino acids. The CDR3 sequence: CASSPRTDRGYGYTF. Here the CDR3 DNA reads TGTGCCAGCAGCCCCCGTACGGATAGGGGATATGGCTACACCTTC.

The V gene is TRBV2, the J gene TRBJ2-6; D is ambiguous. V was cut by 7 bases and J by 0 bases, with 10 bases left in between. The germline CDR1 and CDR2 sequences are SNHLY and FYNNEI. The CDR3 is 15 amino acids. CDR3 loop: CASKPLLSGANVLTF. The CDR3 nucleotides read TGTGCCAGCAAACCACTCCTCTCTGGGGCCAACGTCCTGACTTTC.

DNA for the CDR3: TGTGCCAGCAGCTTAGGTCCTCTTGGAAACACCATATATTTT. Residues: CASSLGPLGNTIYF. The V call is TRBV11-3, the J call TRBJ1-3; the D is unclear. The ends were cut back, 1 base at V and 3 bases at J, with 7 bases in the middle. CDR3 length: 14 residues. Germline V gives CDR1 SGHNT, CDR2 YENEEA.